A selection of T cell receptor beta chains follows, all from one sample in a study of response to subunit inactivated influenza vaccine. Via MiXCR, TCRdb re-called the RT-PCR reads, giving one row per CDR3 protein. Of around 250,000 distinct CDR3 sequences in the sample, approximately 12% were seen once. Sequenced material: non-naive T cells sorted from PBMCs, taken roughly 15 days before vaccination. Receptor source: a middle-aged man who received an inactivated influenza vaccine. Each CDR3 is given with its conserved first and last residue. The D gene is left open where the match is weak. Part of the rows lack a size; the others show once, few, many or a class for expanded clones.

size	J	V	D	DNA	CDR3
many	TRBJ1-1	TRBV6-1	TRBD1	TGTGCCGGAGGTCGACAGGGGGCGATGAACACTGAAGCTTTCTTT	CAGGRQGAMNTEAFF
many	TRBJ1-3	TRBV11-2	NA	TGTGCCAGCAGCTTCGTCAGTCATCCTGATCCTGGAAACACCATATATTTT	CASSFVSHPDPGNTIYF
many	TRBJ2-3	TRBV10-3	NA	TGTGCCATCAGTGAGCCGAGCCCCGACAGGCCGTACGCCGCTACAGATACGCAGTATTTT	CAISEPSPDRPYAATDTQYF
few	TRBJ1-6	TRBV27	NA	TGTGCCAGCAGTTTTCCTAGTAATTCACCCCTCCACTTT	CASSFPSNSPLHF
NA	TRBJ1-1	TRBV3-1	TRBD1	TGTGCCAGCAGCCCCTCACCGGGACAGGGTGTAGCTTTCTTT	CASSPSPGQGVAFF
NA	TRBJ2-1	TRBV6-1	TRBD2	TGTGCCAGCATCCCGGGGGGGTCCCGGGGGGAGCAGTTCTTC	CASIPGGSRGEQFF
few	TRBJ2-5	TRBV20-1	TRBD1	TGCAGTGCTAGAAAGGGACAGGGAGAGACCCAGTACTTC	CSARKGQGETQYF
few	TRBJ2-5	TRBV4-2	TRBD1	TGTGCCAGCAGCCCCCTGACAGGGGGCTATGGTGCATCACAAGAGACCCAGTACTTC	CASSPLTGGYGASQETQYF
many	TRBJ1-5	TRBV5-1	NA	TGCGCCAGCAGCTTGGGGACAGACGCTCTGGGCAATCAGCCCCAGCATTTT	CASSLGTDALGNQPQHF
few	TRBJ2-7	TRBV18	TRBD2	TGTGCCAGCTCCGACCCGAGCGGGGGGTCCTACGAGCAGTACTTC	CASSDPSGGSYEQYF
many	TRBJ2-7	TRBV7-6	TRBD2	TGTGCCAGCAGCTCAGTGACCCGGGACTATGGAATCGCCTACGAGCAGTACTTC	CASSSVTRDYGIAYEQYF
NA	TRBJ2-1	TRBV6-2/TRBV6-3	NA	TGTGCCAGCAGTCCCCCCGCTCAGAGCTCCTACAATGAGCAGTTCTTC	CASSPPAQSSYNEQFF
few	TRBJ2-2	TRBV10-3	NA	TGTGCCATCAGTGAAACGGGACAGAACACCGGGGAGCTGTTTTTT	CAISETGQNTGELFF
once	TRBJ2-7	TRBV4-3	NA	TGCGCCAGCAGCCATAGCCAGGGAAGCGAGCAGTACTTC	CASSHSQGSEQYF
NA	TRBJ2-6	TRBV18	NA	TGTGCCAGCTCACCACCGAATCTGTCTGGGGCCAACGTCCTGACTTTC	CASSPPNLSGANVLTF
few	TRBJ2-7	TRBV6-1	NA	TGTGCCAGCAGTGAAGGCAGATACTACGAGCAGTACTTC	CASSEGRYYEQYF